Given below is one TCR beta chain in context. Germline CDR1 and CDR2: LNHNV and YYDKDF (reference sequence). J gave up 1 base and V 4 bases, and 3 bases lay outside the gene matches. The CDR3 totals 14 residues. cDNA synthesis used the whole RNA isolate, giving expressed TCRB sequences. This table comes from immunoSEQ multiplex PCR, and its TCRdb copy is limited to in-frame clones, with some not included. The sample yields 140,000 to 150,000 clones, 40% to 60% seen once. The data were obtained in a study of beta chain features in type 1 diabetes. The rearrangement uses TRBV15 and TRBJ2-5; TRBD1 matches 7 bases. The receptor's source is a man aged 18 to 30 in good health. The sequenced sample consisted of Tregs from blood. CDR3 coding DNA: TGTGCCACCAGCACCGGACAGGTCCAAGAGACCCAGTACTTC. Amino acid sequence: CATSTGQVQETQYF.